The TCR beta chain under discussion was sequenced for a study of shared clonotypes between healthy human individuals. For sorted subsets, about 200 ng DNA per replicate equaled around 28,000 T cell genomes. Here immunoSEQ multiplex PCR was the method, and the copy in TCRdb shows in-frame clones only, minus some. The data show millions of clones, approximately 95% seen once. The length of the CDR3 is 16 residues. Germline V gene lookup returns CDR1 MNHGY and CDR2 SVAAGI. Germline trimming cut 3 bases from V and 7 bases from J; bases unmatched to any gene: 8. This receptor was taken from a man aged 18 to 30 in good health. Some clones in this sample may be carry-over from other donors' samples. This chain connects TRBV6-9 to TRBJ1-6; 8 positions match TRBD1. The sequenced sample consisted of naive CD4+ T cells from PBMCs. Subset indicated: CD45RA+ positively selected. CDR3 DNA: TGTGCCAGCAGTTACCAAGACAGGGGTAAGAATTCACCCCTCCACTTT. Protein sequence: CASSYQDRGKNSPLHF.